The entry below gives a single T cell receptor (beta chain) sequence along with its context. In germline, CDR1 is LNHNV, CDR2 YYDKDF (reference sequence). V lost 2 bases to trimming and J lost 4 bases, with 17 bases between them. The CDR3 is made up of 17 amino acids. The data are from a study of cytomegalovirus exposure and HLA in healthy donors. The PCR employed 60 Vbeta primers together with 13 Jbeta primers. Clones were sequenced by immunoSEQ multiplex PCR, and TCRdb holds only the in-frame ones, with some missing. The sample has hundreds of thousands of clones; about 90% are singletons. The chain couples TRBV15 to TRBJ1-4; possible D gene TRBD1, 5 bases. The receptor was isolated from a woman aged 18-30 years in good health and CMV-seronegative. Sequencing used PBMCs. In DNA, the CDR3 is TGTGCCACCAGCAGATCCCCCGGGTTAGACAGTAATGAAAAACTGTTTTTT. Its protein is CATSRSPGLDSNEKLFF.